Only a few counts were recorded for the clone carrying this T cell receptor (beta chain). Antigen unknown. These data originate in a study of T-cell memory formation after mild COVID-19. Constant-segment-primed 5'RACE gave TCR alpha and TCR beta cDNA libraries with sample barcodes and UMIs. TCRdb redid the calling of the 5' RACE reads with MiXCR, one entry per CDR3 protein. The sample consists of a few hundred thousand distinct CDR3 sequences, around 15% of them appearing once. Broader study findings: Among clones contracting day 15 to 85, CD4/CD8 was balanced, whereas later expanders leaned CD4+.

Trimming stripped 10 bases from V and 0 bases from J, with 14 bases between. CDR1 and CDR2 (germline): WSHSY, SAAADI. The CDR3 totals 14 residues. Material: PBMCs or a T cell subset sorted from them (not recorded which). This chain uses TRBV10-2 with TRBJ2-3; unclear D gene. This TCR was sampled from a man aged 18-30 years who had mild COVID-19 (a few samples of this study predate the infection). Cell type and time point are not known. The CDR3 DNA follows: TGCGCCACCGGAGAGTCTCATAGCACAGATACGCAGTATTTT. Its translation is CATGESHSTDTQYF.